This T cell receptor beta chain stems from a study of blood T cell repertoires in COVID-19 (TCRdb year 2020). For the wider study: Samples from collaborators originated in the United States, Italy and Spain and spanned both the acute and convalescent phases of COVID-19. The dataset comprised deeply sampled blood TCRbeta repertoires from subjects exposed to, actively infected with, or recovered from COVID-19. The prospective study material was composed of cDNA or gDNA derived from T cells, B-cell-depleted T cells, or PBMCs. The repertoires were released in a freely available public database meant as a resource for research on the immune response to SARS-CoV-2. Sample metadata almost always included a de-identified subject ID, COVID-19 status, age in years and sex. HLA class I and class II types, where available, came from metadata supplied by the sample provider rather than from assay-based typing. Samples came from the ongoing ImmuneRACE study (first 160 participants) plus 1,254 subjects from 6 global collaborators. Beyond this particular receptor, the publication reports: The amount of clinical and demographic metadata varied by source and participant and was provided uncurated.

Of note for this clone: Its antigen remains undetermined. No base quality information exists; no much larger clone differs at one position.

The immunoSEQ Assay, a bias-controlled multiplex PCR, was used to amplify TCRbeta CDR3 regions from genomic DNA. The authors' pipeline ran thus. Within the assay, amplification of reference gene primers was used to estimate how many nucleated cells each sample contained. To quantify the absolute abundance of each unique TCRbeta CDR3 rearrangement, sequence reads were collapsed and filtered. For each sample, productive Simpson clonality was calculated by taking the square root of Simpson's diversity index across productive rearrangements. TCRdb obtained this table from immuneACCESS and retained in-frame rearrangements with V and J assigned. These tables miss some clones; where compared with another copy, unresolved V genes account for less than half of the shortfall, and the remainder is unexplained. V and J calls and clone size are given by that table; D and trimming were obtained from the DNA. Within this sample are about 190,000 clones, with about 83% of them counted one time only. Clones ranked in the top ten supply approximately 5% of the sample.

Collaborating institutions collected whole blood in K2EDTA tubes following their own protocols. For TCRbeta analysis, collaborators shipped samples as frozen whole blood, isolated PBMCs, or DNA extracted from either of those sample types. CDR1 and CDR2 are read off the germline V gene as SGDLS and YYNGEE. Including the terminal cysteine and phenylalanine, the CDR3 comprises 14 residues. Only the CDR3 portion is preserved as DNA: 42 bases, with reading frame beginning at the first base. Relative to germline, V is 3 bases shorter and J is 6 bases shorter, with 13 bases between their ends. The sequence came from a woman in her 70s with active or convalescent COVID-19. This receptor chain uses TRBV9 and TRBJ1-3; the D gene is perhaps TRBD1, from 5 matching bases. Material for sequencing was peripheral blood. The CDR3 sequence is CASSAWGEKNTIYF. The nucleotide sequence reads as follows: TGTGCCAGCAGCGCTTGGGGGGAGAAAAACACCATATATTTT.